These 26 T cell receptor beta chains were all obtained from the same sample, sequenced in a study of blood T cell repertoires in COVID-19. TCRdb keeps only in-frame clones here, not all; method: immunoSEQ multiplex PCR. The top ten clones hold 10% of a sample with some 160,000 clones, about 86% of them seen once. Sequencing used peripheral blood. These TCRs come from a woman aged 65 to 85 with COVID-19, enrolled during active disease.

The chain has TRBV20-1 and TRBJ1-2, with TRBD1 matching over 10 bases. V lost 3 bases, J lost 5 bases, and 12 bases stayed unmatched. The CDR3 loop spans 16 amino acids. The germline CDR1 and CDR2 sequences are DFQATT and SNEGSKA (reference sequence). CDR3 DNA sequence: TGCAGTGCTAGTGAATTTGGTTGGGACAGGGGATATGGCTACACCTTC. Residues: CSASEFGWDRGYGYTF.

The chain couples TRBV29-1 to TRBJ2-3; D is perhaps TRBD1 (5 bases). The CDR3 has 12 residues. Trimming cost V 4 bases and J 0 bases, with 5 bases left between them. Germline V CDR1 and CDR2: SQVTM, ANQGSEA. Written as DNA, the CDR3 is TGCAGCGTTGCAGGGAGCACAGATACGCAGTATTTT. This translates into CSVAGSTDTQYF.

This clone came up once. The chain carries TRBV7-2 and TRBJ1-2; D remains unclear. Looked up from germline, CDR1 is SGHTA and CDR2 is FQGNSA. CDR3 length: 15 amino acids. Trimming stripped 2 bases from V and 1 base from J, with 11 bases between. The CDR3 loop reads CASSLTQVLNYGYTF. The CDR3 bases are TGTGCCAGCAGCTTAACCCAGGTTCTTAACTATGGCTACACCTTC.

The gene calls are TRBV10-1 and TRBJ2-5; maybe TRBD2 (7 bases). CDR1 is WNHNN and CDR2 is SYGVQD in the germline V gene (reference sequence). Trimming cost V 3 bases and J 4 bases, with 24 bases left between them. The CDR3 is 18 residues long. CDR3 residues: CASSERGRAGGRRETQYF. The CDR3, as DNA: TGCGCCAGCAGTGAAAGGGGAAGGGCCGGGGGGCGTCGAGAGACCCAGTACTTC.

The rearrangement uses TRBV27 and TRBJ2-5; weak D call: TRBD1 (6 bases). This CDR3 has 13 amino acids. V lost 5 bases, J lost 4 bases, and 11 bases lay in between. The V gene's germline CDR1 is MNHEY and CDR2 SMNVEV (reference sequence). The DNA of the CDR3 is TGTGCCAGCAGTGGACCGACAGGAGAGACCCAGTACTTC. It codes for CASSGPTGETQYF.

CDR3 region: CASSQGLGPNYGYTF. The CDR3 DNA reads as TGTGCCAGCAGCCAAGGCTTGGGGCCTAACTATGGCTACACCTTC. V gene TRBV3-1 (or the pseudogene TRBV3-2) combines with J gene TRBJ1-2; D possibly corresponds to TRBD1 (5 bases). Trimming removed 1 base at V and 0 bases at J, with 9 bases between. CDR1 is LGHDT, CDR2 YNNKEL, per germline (reference sequence). The length of the CDR3 is 15 residues.

This chain joins TRBV5-1 and TRBJ1-1; 8 nucleotides line up with TRBD1. The CDR3 has 15 residues. Germline-derived CDR1 and CDR2 are SGHRS and YFSETQ. The ends lost 4 bases at V and 2 bases at J; junction bases unmatched: 7. CDR3 nucleotide sequence: TGCGCCAGCAGCCCGGGGACAGGACCTAACACTGAAGCTTTCTTT. Protein: CASSPGTGPNTEAFF.

The J gene is TRBJ1-6, the V gene TRBV6-1; no clear D gene. V lost 1 base to trimming and J lost 10 bases, with 8 bases between them. The CDR3 covers 13 residues. The germline V gene has CDR1 MNHNS and CDR2 SASEGT. CDR3 residues: CASSEGVQSPLHF. The CDR3 region has the DNA TGTGCCAGCAGTGAAGGGGTACAGTCACCCCTCCACTTT.

This sequence joins TRBV30 and TRBJ2-5; 8 bases fit TRBD1. Germline CDR1 and CDR2: GTSNPN and SVGIG (reference sequence). Trimming at V came to 6 bases and at J to 4 bases, leaving 10 bases not matched to a gene. The length of the CDR3 is 14 residues. DNA of the CDR3: TGTGCCTGCGATCAGGGGGCATCACGAGAGACCCAGTACTTC. It is translated as CACDQGASRETQYF.

This clone was detected a few times. The chain joins TRBV4-1 to TRBJ2-7; tentatively, D is TRBD2 (7 bases). The V end lost 1 base, the J end lost 0 bases, and 10 bases lay between the germline ends. Germline V gene sequence: CDR1 MGHRA, CDR2 YSYEKL. The CDR3 spans 15 residues. Written as DNA, the CDR3 is TGCGCCAGCAGCCAAGGACGGGGGGCCTCCTACGAGCAGTACTTC. Translation gives CASSQGRGASYEQYF.

The chain has TRBV7-9 and TRBJ1-6; D is ambiguous. V was trimmed by 0 bases and J by 7 bases, leaving 10 bases between them. The CDR3 has 15 residues. The germline gives CDR1 SEHNR, CDR2 FQNEAQ (reference sequence). CDR3 bases: TGTGCCAGCAGCTTAGCCTTGGGCATCAATTCACCCCTCCACTTT. This gives the protein CASSLALGINSPLHF. Looking up the rest from reference TRBV7-9 and TRBJ1-6 gives the full variable domain: DTGVSQNPRHKITKRGQNVTFRCDPISEHNRLYWYRQTLGQGPEFLTYFQNEAQLEKSRLLSDRFSAERPKGSFSTLEIQRTEQGDSAMYLCASSLALGINSPLHFGNGTRLTVT.

The gene calls are TRBV5-6 and TRBJ2-1; D call uncertain. This CDR3 contains 15 residues. Trimming removed 4 bases from V and 0 bases from J, with 11 bases in between. Germline V lookup: CDR1 SGHDT, CDR2 YYEEEE. CDR3 sequence: CASSLRWSSYNEQFF. CDR3 in DNA: TGTGCCAGCAGCCTGAGGTGGAGCTCCTACAATGAGCAGTTCTTC.

This clone showed up just a few times. This chain joins TRBV5-1 and TRBJ2-1; 8 nucleotides agree with TRBD1. Losses at the gene ends were 2 bases for V and 8 bases for J; bases not matched to a gene: 6. Germline-derived CDR1 and CDR2 are SGHRS and YFSETQ. This CDR3 is built from 14 residues. For the CDR3, the DNA is TGCGCCAGCAGCTTTCGCAGGGGGCTCGATGAGCAGTTCTTC. It encodes CASSFRRGLDEQFF.

The chain combines TRBV5-1 with TRBJ1-6, with no clear D. The CDR3 consists of 15 residues. Trimming shortened V by 4 bases and J by 4 bases, and 12 bases separated the two germline ends. Germline V CDR1 and CDR2: SGHRS, YFSETQ. CDR3 sequence reads: CASSPVQDYNSPLHF. CDR3 DNA: TGCGCCAGCAGCCCGGTTCAGGATTATAATTCACCCCTCCACTTT.

This chain uses TRBV4-2 with TRBJ1-2; 7 bases fit TRBD1. The CDR3 sequence is 15 residues long. CDR1 is LGHNA, CDR2 YNFKEQ, per germline. The trim removed 1 base at V and 7 bases at J, leaving 9 bases unmatched. The DNA for the CDR3 is TGTGCCAGCAGCCAAGTTCAGGGGGGCGAACGTGGCTACACCTTC. Its translation: CASSQVQGGERGYTF.

Points on this clone: Other nucleotide sequences in the sample specify the same CDR3. The V and J genes are TRBV18 and TRBJ1-6; D gene ambiguous. V gave up 4 bases and J gave up 5 bases, with 6 bases separating them. This CDR3 spans 13 amino acids. Germline CDR1 and CDR2: KGHSH and LQKENI. CDR3 sequence (DNA): TGTGCCAGCTCACGAGAAAATAATTCACCCCTCCACTTT. It yields the protein CASSRENNSPLHF. Full variable domain (missing parts from reference TRBV18 and TRBJ1-6): NAGVMQNPRHLVRRRGQEARLRCSPMKGHSHVYWYRQLPEEGLKFMVYLQKENIIDESGMPKERFSAEFPKEGPSILRIQQVVRGDSAAYFCASSRENNSPLHFGNGTRLTVT.

This clone appeared once. The chain joins TRBV6-1 to TRBJ1-4; the match to TRBD1 covers 7 bases. The CDR3 sequence is 15 residues long. The V and J ends lost 3 bases and 12 bases, in that order; junction bases with no gene match: 13. The V gene's germline CDR1 is MNHNS and CDR2 SASEGT. CDR3 sequence: CASSEQTGLSGELFF. In DNA form, the CDR3 reads TGTGCCAGCAGTGAGCAGACAGGGTTGTCTGGAGAACTGTTTTTT.

The rearrangement joins TRBV19 to TRBJ1-1; TRBD1 matches 7 bases. Germline V gives CDR1 LNHDA, CDR2 SQIVND (reference sequence). CDR3 size: 16 residues. The junction had 14 bases not matched to a gene; V was cut back by 9 bases and J by 1 base. The CDR3 DNA is TGTGCCAGCAAAGCCAGGGACAGAATATCGAACACTGAAGCTTTCTTT. It translates to CASKARDRISNTEAFF.

The rearrangement uses TRBV20-1 and TRBJ1-2; D gene uncertain. CDR3 length equals 10 residues. In germline, CDR1 is DFQATT, CDR2 SNEGSKA (reference sequence). Trimming removed 4 bases from V and 8 bases from J, with 8 bases in between. Here the CDR3 DNA reads TGCAGTGCTACCGGGAGGGGCTACACCTTC. Its translation is CSATGRGYTF.

The gene calls are TRBV10-3 and TRBJ2-7; 9 nucleotides line up with TRBD2. With 2 bases clipped from V and 4 bases from J, the junction kept 3 bases outside the gene matches. The CDR3 runs 14 residues. Germline V gene lookup returns CDR1 ENHRY and CDR2 SYGVKD. CDR3 protein: CAISEGGGAYEQYF. The CDR3 bases are TGTGCCATCAGTGAGGGCGGGGGGGCTTACGAGCAGTACTTC.

J is TRBJ1-4 and V is TRBV15; D perhaps matches TRBD1 (6 bases). CDR3 length equals 18 residues. Germline CDR1 reads LNHNV; CDR2 reads YYDKDF (reference sequence). V lost 0 bases, J lost 3 bases, and 17 bases lay in between. CDR3 amino acids: CATSRDRRRGASNEKLFF. CDR3 nucleotide sequence: TGTGCCACCAGCAGAGATCGCCGTCGGGGGGCCTCTAATGAAAAACTGTTTTTT.

This rearrangement joins TRBV7-9 to TRBJ1-2; 8 positions match TRBD1. Looked up from germline, CDR1 is SEHNR and CDR2 is FQNEAQ (reference sequence). The V and J ends lost 0 bases and 4 bases, in that order; junction bases with no gene match: 7. This CDR3 region has 16 residues. The CDR3 sequence is CASSLATGATSYGYTF. In nucleotides, the CDR3 is TGTGCCAGCAGCTTAGCGACAGGGGCAACTAGCTATGGCTACACCTTC.

The rearrangement links TRBV19 to TRBJ1-4, with a tentative D call TRBD1 (5 bases). The CDR3 extends over 13 amino acids. Germline CDR1 reads LNHDA; CDR2 reads SQIVND (reference sequence). The germline V and J ends were trimmed by 11 bases and 8 bases, with 18 bases remaining between them. Here the CDR3 reads CAARLPGEEKLFF. CDR3 nucleotide sequence: TGTGCCGCCCGTCTACCGGGGGAGGAAAAACTGTTTTTT. Drawing the rest from reference TRBV19 and TRBJ1-4, the complete variable domain is DGGITQSPKYLFRKEGQNVTLSCEQNLNHDAMYWYRQDPGQGLRLIYYSQIVNDFQKGDIAEGYSVSREKKESFPLTVTSAQKNPTAFYLCAARLPGEEKLFFGSGTQLSVL.

This sequence joins TRBV5-3 and TRBJ1-1; D might be TRBD1 (6 bases). TRBV5-3 is given ORF status, its function remaining uncertain. The CDR3 is made up of 14 amino acids. V was clipped by 5 bases and J by 1 base, with 12 bases between them. The CDR3 region has the DNA TGTGCCAGAAGACCGGACAGAGAGAACACTGAAGCTTTCTTT. As protein: CARRPDRENTEAFF.

This rearrangement joins TRBV19 to TRBJ2-7; TRBD1 matches at 10 bases. CDR1 is LNHDA and CDR2 is SQIVND in the germline V gene (reference sequence). This CDR3 comprises 16 residues. V lost 3 bases to trimming and J lost 4 bases; unmatched junction nucleotides: 9. CDR3 bases: TGTGCCAGTAGTATTTCGACAGGGGGCAGTGGGTACGAGCAGTACTTC. Its translation is CASSISTGGSGYEQYF.

The chain is built from TRBV2 and TRBJ2-6; D is unclear. This CDR3 region has 18 residues. Trimming removed 3 bases from V and 0 bases from J, with 15 bases in between. Per the germline V gene, CDR1 is SNHLY and CDR2 is FYNNEI. CDR3 DNA: TGTGCCAGCAGTGAGATGTACGGAGCCTCCTCTGGGGCCAACGTCCTGACTTTC. Protein sequence: CASSEMYGASSGANVLTF.